A single sample gave rise to the 21 T cell receptor beta chains below, sequenced in a study of blood T cells in healthy people across ages (dated by TCRdb to the mid-2010s). Receptor libraries were prepared by 5' RACE. Sequencing was performed on an Illumina HiSeq 2500. The second PCR ran for about 6 to 11 cycles and used a J-beta primer mix along with a sample-barcoded 5' primer. Using fastp at Q25 and MiXCR, TCRdb reprocessed the public reads and kept productive beta chains. For every CDR3 protein sequence, its rows merge into one entry that carries the most common genes and DNA. The sample data list about 1 million distinct CDR3 sequences, and less than 50% of these were observed just once. 18% of the sample is in the top ten clones. The sample consisted of blood. These receptors originate from a woman aged 55 to 70 in good health.

The chain employs TRBV27 and TRBJ1-1; 12 bases agree with TRBD1. Germline V gene lookup returns CDR1 MNHEY and CDR2 SMNVEV (reference sequence). J was trimmed by 5 bases and V by 1 base; bases with no gene match: 5. This CDR3 is built from 16 residues. The CDR3 spells CASSLYGTGGRTEAFF. CDR3 DNA sequence: TGTGCCAGCAGTTTATACGGGACAGGGGGCCGAACTGAAGCTTTCTTT.

The chain couples TRBV4-1 to TRBJ1-3, with D perhaps TRBD1 (5 bases). Trimming removed 0 bases at V and 2 bases at J, with 8 bases between. The germline gives CDR1 MGHRA, CDR2 YSYEKL. The CDR3 sequence is 15 residues long. The CDR3: CASSQDRDPGNTIYF. The CDR3, as DNA: TGCGCCAGCAGCCAAGACAGGGACCCTGGAAACACCATATATTTT.

This clonotype has only a few counts. V is TRBV27 and J is TRBJ2-7, with TRBD2 identical over 11 bases. Germline CDR1 MNHEY, CDR2 SMNVEV (reference sequence). Germline trimming cut 6 bases from V and 6 bases from J; bases unmatched to any gene: 7. This CDR3 is 14 amino acids long. CDR3 region: CASRLLAGVSEQYF. The DNA of the CDR3 is TGTGCCAGCAGATTACTAGCGGGAGTCAGCGAGCAGTACTTC.

The chain combines TRBV20-1 with TRBJ2-1; 11 bases fit TRBD1. Losses at the gene ends were 6 bases for V and 10 bases for J; bases not matched to a gene: 11. This CDR3 has 14 residues. Germline CDR1 is DFQATT and CDR2 is SNEGSKA (reference sequence). The CDR3 loop reads CSALLGQGAKEQFF. The DNA for the CDR3 is TGCAGTGCCCTACTAGGACAGGGGGCTAAGGAGCAGTTCTTC.

This clonotype was seen a few times. The chain has TRBV9 and TRBJ2-1; D may be TRBD2 (6 bases). This CDR3 has 15 amino acids. Per germline, CDR1 SGDLS and CDR2 YYNGEE. Trimming took off 4 bases at V and 6 bases at J, with 17 bases between the two ends. CDR3 in amino acids: CASSRWRDGVNEQFF. The CDR3 DNA reads TGTGCCAGCAGCCGTTGGCGGGATGGAGTCAATGAGCAGTTCTTC. Based on the CDR3 plus reference TRBV9 and TRBJ2-1, the full variable domain is DSGVTQTPKHLITATGQRVTLRCSPRSGDLSVYWYQQSLDQGLQFLIQYYNGEERAKGNILERFSAQQFPDLHSELNLSSLELGDSALYFCASSRWRDGVNEQFFGPGTRLTVL.

At least ten counts were recorded for this clonotype. The chain uses TRBV15 and TRBJ2-1; TRBD2 matches at 12 bases. V lost 1 base to trimming and J lost 7 bases; unmatched junction nucleotides: 5. Germline values: CDR1 LNHNV, CDR2 YYDKDF (reference sequence). This CDR3 region has 16 residues. As DNA, the CDR3 is TGTGCCACCAGCAGAGGGACTAGCGGGACTCGAAATGAGCAGTTCTTC. It translates to CATSRGTSGTRNEQFF.

Only one count was recorded for this clonotype. The rearrangement joins TRBV28 to TRBJ1-5; D call uncertain. Germline CDR1 reads MDHEN; CDR2 reads SYDVKM. Trimming took off 4 bases at V and 8 bases at J, with 15 bases between the two ends. The CDR3 spans 14 residues. The CDR3 DNA is TGTGCCAGCAGTTCCCCCTCTGACGGGAAGCCCCAGCATTTT. It encodes CASSSPSDGKPQHF.

V and J are TRBV27 and TRBJ2-7; the D is unclear. The CDR3 consists of 12 residues. The V gene lost 3 bases and the J gene lost 4 bases, with 7 bases spanning the gap. Germline assignment: CDR1 MNHEY and CDR2 SMNVEV (reference sequence). Here the CDR3 DNA reads TGTGCCAGCAGTTTTCTAAGGTACGAGCAGTACTTC. It specifies CASSFLRYEQYF.

The chain couples TRBV20-1 to TRBJ2-1; 9 bases fit TRBD2. V shed 6 bases and J 5 bases; nucleotides not matched to a gene: 8. CDR1 and CDR2 from the germline V gene are DFQATT and SNEGSKA (reference sequence). The CDR3 sequence is 14 residues long. CDR3 DNA sequence: TGCAGTGCACCTCTAGCGGGATGGCACAATGAGCAGTTCTTC. Residues: CSAPLAGWHNEQFF.

Ten or more counts support this clonotype. This chain connects TRBV29-1 to TRBJ2-1; TRBD2 is a possible D gene (5 bases). The CDR3 is made up of 18 amino acids. Germline V gene sequence: CDR1 SQVTM, CDR2 ANQGSEA. Trimming removed 4 bases at V and 0 bases at J, with 22 bases between. The CDR3 protein is CSVVGGPRLPHSYNEQFF. In DNA form, the CDR3 reads TGCAGCGTTGTCGGCGGGCCCCGATTGCCTCACTCCTACAATGAGCAGTTCTTC.

The chain links TRBV2 to TRBJ2-1, with TRBD1 matching 9 bases. Germline V CDR1 and CDR2: SNHLY, FYNNEI. With V trimmed by 11 bases and J by 8 bases, 10 bases remained unmatched. This CDR3 spans 13 amino acids. The CDR3 coding sequence is TGTGCCGTACCGGGACAGGGTTTGGATGAGCAGTTCTTC. Protein product: CAVPGQGLDEQFF.

This clonotype was seen only once. The J gene is TRBJ2-5, the V gene TRBV7-3; the D gene could be TRBD1 or TRBD2 (6 bases each). The CDR3 loop spans 14 amino acids. Per the germline V gene, CDR1 is SGHTA and CDR2 is FQGTGA. V gave up 3 bases and J gave up 11 bases, with 19 bases separating them. CDR3: CASSLGPGAYEQYF. The CDR3 nucleotides read TGTGCCAGCAGCTTGGGGCCGGGGGCATATGAGCAGTACTTC.

The chain has TRBV28 and TRBJ2-3, with 8 bases fitting TRBD1. The length of the CDR3 is 15 residues. Germline CDR1 MDHEN, CDR2 SYDVKM. V lost 4 bases, J lost 3 bases, and 6 bases stayed unmatched. The CDR3: CASSWTGILTDTQYF. Written as DNA, the CDR3 is TGTGCCAGCAGTTGGACAGGGATACTGACAGATACGCAGTATTTT.

V gene TRBV20-1 combines with J gene TRBJ2-3; 10 nucleotides align to TRBD2. J gave up 7 bases and V 6 bases, and 7 bases lay outside the gene matches. Germline V lookup: CDR1 DFQATT, CDR2 SNEGSKA (reference sequence). The CDR3 consists of 13 residues. The CDR3 protein is CSAATSGSNTQYF. In DNA form, the CDR3 reads TGCAGTGCGGCGACTAGCGGGTCAAATACGCAGTATTTT.

V usage is TRBV20-1 and J usage is TRBJ2-4; D gene ambiguous. Gene TRBJ2-7 matches the end of the DNA better, so the J call may be wrong. Germline V CDR1 and CDR2: DFQATT, SNEGSKA (reference sequence). This CDR3 contains 15 residues. This chain's CDR3 is CSAREESVIPYEQYF. The CDR3 DNA reads as TGCAGTGCTAGAGAAGAATCAGTTATCCCCTACGAGCAGTACTTC.

J is TRBJ1-2 and V is TRBV10-3, with TRBD1 matching over 8 bases. This CDR3 is built from 14 residues. From germline, CDR1 is ENHRY and CDR2 SYGVKD. Unmatched junction bases numbered 2, after V lost 2 bases and J lost 3 bases. In nucleotides, the CDR3 is TGTGCCATCAGTGAGGGACAGGGCCACTATGGCTACACCTTC. Protein sequence: CAISEGQGHYGYTF.

The sample holds a few counts of this clonotype. A junction boundary mismatches the germline segment, possibly from a read error. The CDR3 DNA sequence: TGCGCCAGCAGCTTGGAGGGTGGGAACTCTGGCTACACCTTC. The encoded protein is CASSLEGGNSGYTF. The chain carries TRBV5-1 and TRBJ1-2; D remains unclear. The CDR3 consists of 14 residues. Germline CDR1 is SGHRS and CDR2 is YFSETQ. The whole variable domain, remainder taken from reference TRBV5-1 and TRBJ1-2, is KAGVTQTPRYLIKTRGQQVTLSCSPISGHRSVSWYQQTPGQGLQFLFEYFSETQRNKGNFPGRFSGRQFSNSRSEMNVSTLELGDSALYLCASSLEGGNSGYTFGSGTRLTVV.

The chain combines TRBV18 with TRBJ2-5; possible D gene TRBD2, 6 bases. CDR3 length: 14 residues. Germline-derived CDR1 and CDR2 are KGHSH and LQKENI. V was cut by 0 bases and J by 7 bases, with 12 bases left in between. The CDR3 coding sequence is TGTGCCAGCTCACCACCGGGACCGGAGGGGACCCAGTACTTC. It is translated as CASSPPGPEGTQYF.

Points on this clonotype: A read error may produce the germline difference seen at one junction end. The V gene is TRBV18, the J gene TRBJ2-7, with 7 bases identical to TRBD1. Germline V lookup: CDR1 KGHSH, CDR2 LQKENI. The CDR3 is 15 amino acids. CDR3 coding DNA: TGTGCCAGCTTACCACCGTTTCCAGGGGGCTACGAGCAGTACTTC. Translated, it gives CASLPPFPGGYEQYF.

This clonotype was found a few times. This chain joins TRBV9 and TRBJ2-5; 7 positions agree with TRBD2. V dropped 1 base and J dropped 1; count of bases not matched to a gene: 4. Germline lookup yields CDR1 SGDLS and CDR2 YYNGEE. The CDR3 is made up of 15 amino acids. CDR3 amino acids: CASSVLAAPQETQYF. DNA for the CDR3: TGTGCCAGCAGCGTACTAGCGGCCCCCCAAGAGACCCAGTACTTC.

The rearrangement uses TRBV12-3 or TRBV12-4 and TRBJ2-1; TRBD2 might be the D (5 bases). The DNA end lines up better with TRBJ2-7; the J call may be wrong. The CDR3 sequence is 15 residues long. The CDR3 DNA is TGTGCCAGCAGTTTTTTGCGGGTCTCCTACAATGAGCAGTACTTC. Protein sequence: CASSFLRVSYNEQYF.